These T cell receptor beta chains were read from a single sample in a study of radiation and T cells in renal cell carcinoma. The assay was immunoSEQ multiplex PCR, and TCRdb's table has in-frame clones only and misses some. The sample holds about 59,000 clones, approximately 84% seen once. The sequencing used blood, collected from a patient whose treatment included radiotherapy and nephrectomy. The receptors shown here come from a man aged 55 to 69 with renal cell carcinoma. The CDR3 runs from the conserved cysteine through the conserved F or W. D genes are given only for firm matches. Clone sizes are given selectively: once, few, many, or a class where the clone is expanded.

cdr3_aa: CASSQVTSGRETQYF
cdr3_nt: TGTGCCAGCAGCCAAGTAACTAGCGGGAGGGAGACCCAGTACTTC
d_call: TRBD2
v_call: TRBV4-2
clone_size: -
j_call: TRBJ2-5

cdr3_aa: CASSFLLAGGNEQFF
cdr3_nt: TGTGCCAGCAGCTTCCTACTAGCGGGAGGTAATGAGCAGTTCTTC
d_call: TRBD2
v_call: TRBV5-6
clone_size: -
j_call: TRBJ2-1

cdr3_aa: CASTLNRGIDTQYF
cdr3_nt: TGTGCCAGCACCCTTAACAGGGGGATTGATACGCAGTATTTT
d_call: TRBD1
v_call: TRBV6-6
clone_size: -
j_call: TRBJ2-3

cdr3_aa: CASSFTVSSYEQYF
cdr3_nt: TGTGCCAGCAGTTTTACGGTTAGCTCCTACGAGCAGTACTTC
d_call: -
v_call: TRBV27
clone_size: -
j_call: TRBJ2-7

cdr3_aa: CASSPSQETQYF
cdr3_nt: TGTGCCAGCAGCCCTAGCCAAGAGACCCAGTACTTC
d_call: -
v_call: TRBV7-6
clone_size: once
j_call: TRBJ2-5

cdr3_aa: CASRPTENEKLFF
cdr3_nt: TGTGCCAGCAGGCCCACAGAAAATGAAAAACTGTTTTTT
d_call: -
v_call: TRBV6-5
clone_size: -
j_call: TRBJ1-4

cdr3_aa: CASGLVRGAPNEKLFF
cdr3_nt: TGTGCTAGTGGTTTGGTACGGGGGGCGCCTAATGAAAAACTGTTTTTT
d_call: -
v_call: TRBV12-5
clone_size: -
j_call: TRBJ1-4

cdr3_aa: CASSEPDRVHSEAFF
cdr3_nt: TGTGCCAGCAGCGAACCTGACAGGGTCCACTCTGAAGCTTTCTTT
d_call: -
v_call: TRBV21-1
clone_size: -
j_call: TRBJ1-1

cdr3_aa: CASSFGDNEQFF
cdr3_nt: TGTGCCAGCAGCTTCGGGGACAATGAGCAGTTCTTC
d_call: -
v_call: TRBV7-8
clone_size: -
j_call: TRBJ2-1

cdr3_aa: CASSGLGHRMNTEAFF
cdr3_nt: TGTGCCAGTAGTGGGCTGGGACACCGCATGAACACTGAAGCTTTCTTT
d_call: -
v_call: TRBV19
clone_size: -
j_call: TRBJ1-1

cdr3_aa: CAYNRGTDASYNSPLHF
cdr3_nt: TGTGCTTATAATAGAGGGACGGACGCTTCCTATAATTCACCCCTCCACTTT
d_call: -
v_call: TRBV30
clone_size: -
j_call: TRBJ1-6

cdr3_aa: CASGGRAQNTEAFF
cdr3_nt: TGTGCCAGCGGGGGGAGGGCACAGAACACTGAAGCTTTCTTT
d_call: -
v_call: TRBV5-6
clone_size: -
j_call: TRBJ1-1